The clone carrying this T cell receptor beta chain was picked up a small number of times. The antigen is undetermined. Each CDR3 protein gets one entry after TCRdb re-called the 5' RACE reads with MiXCR. The repertoire holds hundreds of thousands of distinct CDR3 sequences, less than 25% seen once, with 4.3% in the top ten. The CDR3 loop spans 12 amino acids. Trimming took 0 bases from V and 4 from J, leaving 6 bases between them. CDR1 is SQVTM and CDR2 is ANQGSEA in the germline V gene. The data stem from a study of identical twins. Study-wide findings and caveats: One should note that invariant MAIT and iNKT cells could partly confound zero-insertion analyses. The same donors were not followed; conclusions instead depended on cross-sectional statistical analysis.

These data were also reused for a study on T cells expressing NK-cell markers.

This clonotype was sampled from a woman younger than 30 in good health. The V call is TRBV29-1, the J call TRBJ1-2; D is undetermined. Input material: PBMCs. CDR3 residues: CSVEDNAYGYTF. In DNA form, the CDR3 reads TGCAGCGTTGAAGACAACGCCTATGGCTACACCTTC.